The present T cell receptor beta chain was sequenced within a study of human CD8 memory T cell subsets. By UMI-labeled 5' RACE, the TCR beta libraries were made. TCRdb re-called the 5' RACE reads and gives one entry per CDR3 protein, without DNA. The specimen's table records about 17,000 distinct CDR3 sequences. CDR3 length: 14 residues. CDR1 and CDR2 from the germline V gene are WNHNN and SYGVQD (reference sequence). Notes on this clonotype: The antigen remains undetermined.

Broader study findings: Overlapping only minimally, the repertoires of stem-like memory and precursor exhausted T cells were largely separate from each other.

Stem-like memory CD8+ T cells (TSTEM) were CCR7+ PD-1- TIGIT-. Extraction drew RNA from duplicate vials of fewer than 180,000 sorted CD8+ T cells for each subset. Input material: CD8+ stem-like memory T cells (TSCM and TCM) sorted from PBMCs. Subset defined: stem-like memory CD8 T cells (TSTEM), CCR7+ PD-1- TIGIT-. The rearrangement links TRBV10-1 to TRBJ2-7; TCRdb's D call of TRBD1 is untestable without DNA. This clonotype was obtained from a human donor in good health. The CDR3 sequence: CASSPLTGPYEQYF.